The 14 T cell receptor beta chains listed next were all sequenced from one sample in a study of prognosis after radiotherapy for stage I lung cancer. Multiplex PCR in two rounds served to amplify TCR beta CDR3 from genomic DNA. Round-one PCR had primers specific to each TRBV and TRBJ gene. TCRdb itself ran the multiplex PCR reads through MiXCR, one entry per CDR3 protein. Of around 31,000 distinct CDR3 sequences in the sample, about half were seen once. The sample consisted of PBMCs, taken before or after stereotactic body radiation therapy (not recorded which). The receptor set was obtained from a donor over 45 with non-small cell lung cancer.

This clonotype was recorded many times. The CDR3 sequence: CASSPQGSSGRDTQYF. CDR3 sequence (DNA): TGTGCCAGCAGCCCCCAGGGGAGTAGCGGGCGAGATACGCAGTATTTT. This chain uses TRBV7-3 with TRBJ2-3; D may be TRBD2 (7 bases). Deletions cut 5 bases from V and 5 bases from J, with 20 bases between. This CDR3 region has 16 residues. The V gene's germline CDR1 is SGHTA and CDR2 FQGTGA.

At least ten counts were recorded for this clonotype. CDR3 residues: CASSLLSGRTTDTQYF. CDR3 nucleotides: TGTGCCAGCAGCTTACTTAGCGGGAGGACCACAGATACGCAGTATTTT. The chain has TRBV7-9 and TRBJ2-3, with TRBD2 matching 10 bases. The CDR3 loop spans 16 amino acids. The ends lost 2 bases at V and 2 bases at J; junction bases unmatched: 4. Looked up from germline, CDR1 is SEHNR and CDR2 is FQNEAQ (reference sequence).

Details on this clonotype: Its ends do not fully match the called genes, so a read error is possible. V gene TRBV6-5 combines with J gene TRBJ2-7, with D possibly TRBD1 on 7 matching bases. From germline, CDR1 is MNHEY and CDR2 SVGAGI. CDR3 length: 15 amino acids. The CDR3 region has the DNA TGTGCCAGCAGTTTCGCGGGGACAGTGGGGTACGATCAGTACTTC. Residues: CASSFAGTVGYDQYF.

As concerns this clonotype: One base separates it from a far larger clone, so it is likely a read error. V usage is TRBV5-1 and J usage is TRBJ2-1; D is undetermined. The V gene lost 0 bases and the J gene lost 10 bases, with 5 bases spanning the gap. The CDR3 has 11 residues. Germline-derived CDR1 and CDR2 are SGHRS and YFSETQ. The CDR3 nucleotides are TGCGCCAGCAGCTTGGACAGAGAGCAGTTCTTC. It specifies CASSLDREQFF.

A few counts support this clonotype. A much more abundant neighbour one base away suggests this may be a read error. The chain employs TRBV7-3 and TRBJ2-3; possibly TRBD2 for D (5 bases). Trimming left V 1 base short and J 4 bases short, with 9 bases between. The germline V gene has CDR1 SGHTA and CDR2 FQGTGA. The CDR3 totals 14 residues. CDR3 residues: CASSLNGVPDTQYF. The CDR3 DNA reads as TGTGCCAGCAGCTTAAACGGGGTCCCAGATACGCAGTATTTT.

This clonotype was detected many times. A much larger clone differs by one base, so this may be a read error. The gene calls are TRBV19 and TRBJ1-2, with D possibly being TRBD1 (5 bases). This CDR3 spans 15 amino acids. Germline CDR1 reads LNHDA; CDR2 reads SQIVND (reference sequence). This CDR3 is CASRGLDRGGYDYTF. The CDR3 region has the DNA TGTGCCAGTCGGGGTTTGGATAGGGGTGGCTATGACTACACCTTC. The whole variable domain, remainder taken from reference TRBV19 and TRBJ1-2, is DGGITQSPKYLFRKEGQNVTLSCEQNLNHDAMYWYRQDPGQGLRLIYYSQIVNDFQKGDIAEGYSVSREKKESFPLTVTSAQKNPTAFYLCASRGLDRGGYDYTFGSGTRLTVV.

This clonotype was observed many times. V gene TRBV12-3 or TRBV12-4 combines with J gene TRBJ2-1; a possible D gene is TRBD1 (5 bases). The V gene lost 8 bases and the J gene lost 8 bases, with 25 bases spanning the gap. This CDR3 is 16 amino acids long. This CDR3 reads CASLSRGRIDEDEQFF. CDR3 DNA: TGTGCCAGCCTTAGTAGGGGTCGAATTGACGAGGATGAGCAGTTCTTC.

For this clonotype: Here the CDR3 omits its conserved ending phenylalanine or tryptophan, so a read error is the likely source. The chain combines TRBV5-1 with TRBJ2-7, with TRBD1 matching 7 bases. The V gene's germline CDR1 is SGHRS and CDR2 YFSETQ. CDR3 length equals 14 residues. The DNA for the CDR3 is TGCGACAGCAGCTTGGCCGGCAGGGGGATCAAACAGTACCTC. As protein: CDSSLAGRGIKQYL.

This clonotype was observed a handful of times. This may be a read error: a much more frequent sequence differs by one nucleotide. This chain links TRBV7-7 with TRBJ2-5, with D possibly being TRBD2 (6 bases). This CDR3 has 14 amino acids. Germline-derived CDR1 and CDR2 are SSHAT and FNYEAQ (reference sequence). CDR3 sequence: CASILDRDSGTQYF. Here the CDR3 DNA reads TGTGCTAGCATCTTAGATAGGGACTCGGGGACCCAGTACTTC.

This chain connects TRBV20-1 to TRBJ2-7; D is possibly TRBD2 (6 bases). This CDR3 region has 12 residues. Germline CDR1 DFQATT, CDR2 SNEGSKA (reference sequence). Trimming removed 5 bases at V and 4 bases at J, with 12 bases between. CDR3 region: CSAPGRGYEQYF. The CDR3 DNA sequence: TGCAGTGCTCCCGGGAGAGGGTACGAGCAGTACTTC.

V gene TRBV24-1 combines with J gene TRBJ1-2; D gene unclear. This CDR3 contains 15 residues. V lost 3 bases to trimming and J lost 0 bases, with 10 bases between them. Germline CDR1 KGHDR, CDR2 SFDVKD. CDR3 in amino acids: CATSDVRYTNYGYTF. CDR3 nucleotide sequence: TGTGCCACCAGTGATGTCAGATATACTAACTATGGCTACACCTTC.

Concerning this clonotype: Just one base apart from a much larger clone, this may be a read error. The genes are TRBV28 and TRBJ2-5; either TRBD1 or TRBD2 may supply D (5 bases each). The CDR3 spans 12 residues. V dropped 9 bases and J dropped 5 bases, with 13 bases sitting between them. Germline assignment: CDR1 MDHEN and CDR2 SYDVKM. The CDR3 protein is CARSGDPETQYF. Here the CDR3 DNA reads TGTGCCAGAAGTGGGGACCCGGAGACCCAGTACTTC.

This clonotype has a handful of counts. Given a far larger clone just one base away, this is likely a sequencing read error. V usage is TRBV6-9 and J usage is TRBJ2-7; weak D call: TRBD2 (6 bases). The CDR3 consists of 15 residues. Trimming stripped 3 bases from V and 6 bases from J, with 18 bases between. CDR1 and CDR2 (germline): MNHGY, SVAAGI. This CDR3 reads CASSYAAGSNFEQYF. CDR3 nucleotide sequence: TGTGCCAGCAGTTACGCGGCGGGATCGAACTTCGAGCAGTACTTC.

This clonotype was detected only once. Just one base apart from a much larger clone, this may be a read error. This chain uses TRBV7-6 with TRBJ1-1; tentatively, D is TRBD1 (6 bases). Germline V gives CDR1 SGHVS, CDR2 FNYEAQ. The length of the CDR3 is 17 residues. V dropped 2 bases and J dropped 1 base, with 17 bases sitting between them. CDR3 amino acids: CASSLRGTGTGNTEAFF. CDR3 nucleotides: TGTGCCAGCAGCTTAAGGGGTACAGGGACGGGGAACACTGAAGCTTTCTTT.